The rows below give T cell receptor beta chains drawn from one sample of a study of blood T cell repertoires in COVID-19. Sequencing was performed with immunoSEQ multiplex PCR; in TCRdb, only in-frame clones are kept and a portion is missing. The sample includes just over 90,000 clones, 76% of them seen just once. The sequenced sample consisted of peripheral blood. The receptors were gathered from a man between 65 and 85 years old with acute or convalescent COVID-19. The CDR3 runs from the conserved cysteine through the conserved F or W. The D gene is left open where the match is weak. Rows give clone size only sometimes, using once, few, many, or a class for an expanded clone.

>TRBJ2-3|.|once|15|TRBV24-1
CATSDLAGHTDTQYF
TGTGCCACCAGTGATTTAGCGGGACACACAGATACGCAGTATTTT
>TRBJ2-1|TRBD2|.|20|TRBV7-3
CASSSTGTTSGGASYNEQFF
TGTGCCAGCAGCTCCACTGGAACGACTAGCGGGGGGGCATCCTACAATGAGCAGTTCTTC
>TRBJ2-5|.|once|13|TRBV5-6
CASSLTGTETQYF
TGTGCCAGCAGCTTGACAGGGACAGAGACCCAGTACTTC
>TRBJ1-5|.|.|14|TRBV7-2
CASSLFGENQPQHF
TGTGCCAGCAGCTTATTCGGGGAGAATCAGCCCCAGCATTTT
>TRBJ1-1|.|once|15|TRBV7-6
CASSALEGVGTEAFF
TGTGCCAGCAGCGCGCTCGAAGGGGTCGGGACTGAAGCTTTCTTT
>TRBJ1-1|TRBD1|.|12|TRBV25-1
CASGDRATEAFF
TGTGCCAGCGGGGACAGGGCCACTGAAGCTTTCTTT
>TRBJ2-5|TRBD1|.|12|TRBV7-9
CASNRGRETQYF
TGTGCCAGCAACAGGGGGCGAGAGACCCAGTACTTC
>TRBJ1-2|TRBD1|.|15|TRBV28
CASSSGTGGIYGYTF
TGTGCCAGCAGTTCGGGGACAGGGGGCATCTATGGCTACACCTTC
>TRBJ2-5|.|.|15|TRBV24-1
CATSDRGTAQETQYF
TGTGCCACCAGTGATCGGGGGACGGCGCAAGAGACCCAGTACTTC
>TRBJ2-7|.|few|12|TRBV6-5
CASKDSYDEQYF
TGTGCCAGCAAAGACAGCTACGACGAGCAGTACTTC
>TRBJ1-3|.|.|15|TRBV2
CASSEATGSGNTIYF
TGTGCCAGCAGTGAAGCGACTGGGTCTGGAAACACCATATATTTT
>TRBJ1-2|TRBD1|.|14|TRBV7-9
CASSLATGDYGYTF
TGTGCCAGCAGCTTAGCCACAGGGGACTATGGCTACACCTTC
>TRBJ2-3|TRBD1|.|15|TRBV9
CASSPKGQGTDTQYF
TGTGCCAGCAGCCCGAAAGGACAGGGGACAGATACGCAGTATTTT
>TRBJ2-1|TRBD2|.|18|TRBV5-6
CASSLASLAGAFYNEQFF
TGTGCCAGCAGCTTGGCTTCACTAGCGGGAGCGTTTTACAATGAGCAGTTCTTC
>TRBJ2-1|TRBD1|once|14|TRBV4-2
CASSVGQGRYEQFF
TGTGCCAGCAGCGTAGGACAGGGAAGGTATGAGCAGTTCTTC
>TRBJ2-5|.|.|16|TRBV5-1
CASSFNEAGRGETQYF
TGCGCCAGCAGCTTCAATGAGGCGGGGCGAGGTGAGACCCAGTACTTC
>TRBJ1-1|.|once|16|TRBV14
CASSNFQGRANTEAFF
TGTGCCAGCAGCAACTTTCAGGGGCGAGCGAACACTGAAGCTTTCTTT
>TRBJ2-3|.|.|14|TRBV19
CASREGGRGDTQYF
TGTGCCAGTAGGGAGGGTGGTAGGGGAGATACGCAGTATTTT
>TRBJ2-3|TRBD2|.|15|TRBV24-1
CATSDGLVNTDTQYF
TGTGCCACCAGTGATGGACTAGTGAACACAGATACGCAGTATTTT
>TRBJ1-2|.|.|15|TRBV3-1/TRBV3-2
CASSQVNRVGYGYTF
TGTGCCAGCAGCCAAGTGAACAGGGTCGGGTATGGCTACACCTTC
>TRBJ2-3|TRBD1|.|16|TRBV19
CASGHRQGAVTDTQYF
TGTGCCAGTGGCCATCGACAGGGGGCAGTCACAGATACGCAGTATTTT
>TRBJ2-1|TRBD1|.|18|TRBV5-8
CASSLGGTGSLFYNEQFF
TGTGCCAGCAGCTTGGGGGGGACAGGGTCTCTTTTTTACAATGAGCAGTTCTTC
>TRBJ2-2|.|many|15|TRBV4-1
CASSHSGLTTGELFF
TGCGCCAGCAGCCACTCCGGACTGACCACCGGGGAGCTGTTTTTT
>TRBJ1-1|.|.|13|TRBV7-2
CASSWDKNTEAFF
TGTGCCAGCAGCTGGGACAAGAACACTGAAGCTTTCTTT
>TRBJ1-2|TRBD1|.|15|TRBV19
CASSIEETGVYGYTF
TGTGCCAGTAGTATTGAGGAAACAGGGGTTTATGGCTACACCTTC
>TRBJ2-1|TRBD2|.|12|TRBV2
CASSRLADEQFF
TGTGCCAGCAGCCGACTAGCGGATGAGCAGTTCTTC
>TRBJ1-1|.|.|16|TRBV5-6
CASSPYRPAVNTEAFF
TGTGCCAGCAGCCCATACAGGCCGGCGGTGAACACTGAAGCTTTCTTT
>TRBJ2-2|.|.|15|TRBV5-1
CASSLFASNTGELFF
TGCGCCAGCAGCTTGTTCGCGTCGAACACCGGGGAGCTGTTTTTT
>TRBJ2-7|.|.|13|TRBV7-2
CASSSWGDYEQYF
TGTGCCAGCAGCTCCTGGGGGGACTACGAGCAGTACTTC
>TRBJ2-5|TRBD1|.|15|TRBV24-1
CATSTGTGGLETQYF
TGTGCCACCAGTACCGGGACAGGGGGCTTGGAGACCCAGTACTTC
>TRBJ1-2|.|.|16|TRBV6-5
CASSYSPGLEGYGYTF
TGTGCCAGCAGTTATTCTCCGGGCCTGGAGGGTTATGGCTACACCTTC
>TRBJ1-1|.|.|11|TRBV29-1
CSVERGQGAFF
TGCAGCGTTGAAAGGGGTCAGGGGGCTTTCTTT
>TRBJ2-1|.|.|12|TRBV2
CASRASGNEQFF
TGTGCCAGTCGGGCAAGCGGAAATGAGCAGTTCTTC
>TRBJ2-2|TRBD1|.|18|TRBV24-1
CATSDSTGSSGNTGELFF
TGTGCCACCAGTGATTCGACAGGGTCGTCGGGGAACACCGGGGAGCTGTTTTTT
>TRBJ2-5|TRBD2|.|15|TRBV5-6
CASSFPSGIGETQYF
TGTGCCAGCAGCTTCCCTAGCGGGATAGGGGAGACCCAGTACTTC
>TRBJ2-5|TRBD2|.|13|TRBV30
CAWDNSGVETQYF
TGTGCCTGGGACAATAGCGGGGTCGAGACCCAGTACTTC
>TRBJ1-2|TRBD1|few|15|TRBV5-6
CASSLGARDSYGYTF
TGTGCCAGCAGCTTGGGCGCCCGGGACAGCTATGGCTACACCTTC
>TRBJ2-7|.|.|14|TRBV4-1
CASSQTQASYEQYF
TGCGCCAGCAGCCAAACACAGGCCTCCTACGAGCAGTACTTC
>TRBJ2-1|.|.|15|TRBV4-1
CASSLTGASYNEQFF
TGCGCCAGCAGCCTGACGGGAGCGTCCTACAATGAGCAGTTCTTC
>TRBJ2-5|TRBD1|.|15|TRBV19
CASSMTGVGQETQYF
TGTGCCAGTAGTATGACAGGGGTGGGTCAAGAGACCCAGTACTTC
>TRBJ2-1|TRBD2|.|15|TRBV5-1
CASTLGTSSYNEQFF
TGCGCCAGCACCCTCGGGACTAGCAGCTACAATGAGCAGTTCTTC
>TRBJ1-2|TRBD1|.|15|TRBV11-2
CASSLTTGGLGGYTF
TGTGCCAGCAGCTTAACAACAGGGGGCCTTGGTGGCTACACCTTC
>TRBJ1-1|.|.|16|TRBV2
CASSELRQGKNTEAFF
TGTGCCAGCAGTGAATTGAGGCAGGGGAAGAACACTGAAGCTTTCTTT
>TRBJ1-1|.|.|13|TRBV7-2
CASSSGPGAEAFF
TGTGCCAGCAGCTCCGGCCCCGGGGCTGAAGCTTTCTTT
>TRBJ2-7|.|few|12|TRBV19
CASSISGYEQYF
TGTGCCAGTAGTATATCGGGGTACGAGCAGTACTTC
>TRBJ2-3|TRBD2|few|16|TRBV5-1
CASTQTSGGTFDTQYF
TGCGCCAGCACCCAGACTAGCGGGGGCACGTTTGATACGCAGTATTTT
>TRBJ1-1|.|.|14|TRBV11-2
CASRRTDMNTEAFF
TGTGCCAGCAGACGGACAGACATGAACACTGAAGCTTTCTTT
>TRBJ1-6|.|.|15|TRBV6-5
CASSYFRESNSPLHF
TGTGCCAGCAGTTACTTCCGGGAGAGCAATTCACCCCTCCACTTT
>TRBJ1-5|.|.|16|TRBV7-8
CASSLNQGSRNQPQHF
TGTGCCAGCAGCTTAAACCAGGGATCCCGCAATCAGCCCCAGCATTTT
>TRBJ1-1|TRBD1|.|13|TRBV19
CASSDRARTEAFF
TGTGCCAGTTCAGACAGGGCACGGACTGAAGCTTTCTTT
>TRBJ2-3|.|.|15|TRBV30
CAWSEGGGDTDTQYF
TGTGCCTGGAGTGAGGGGGGGGGCGACACAGATACGCAGTATTTT
>TRBJ1-2|.|.|12|TRBV28
CASSEANYGYTF
TGTGCCAGCAGCGAGGCTAACTATGGCTACACCTTC
>TRBJ2-7|.|.|14|TRBV5-1
CASSLDGVPYEQYF
TGCGCCAGCAGCTTGGACGGGGTACCCTACGAGCAGTACTTC
>TRBJ1-5|.|.|18|TRBV19
CASSIDSPTGTSNQPQHF
TGTGCCAGTAGTATAGATTCCCCTACAGGGACTAGCAATCAGCCCCAGCATTTT